The present entry profiles one T cell receptor (beta chain) with its context. Antigen unknown. A far larger clone is only one base removed, so a read error is likely. The ends were cut back, 3 bases at V and 5 bases at J, with 13 bases in the middle. CDR3 length: 15 residues. Germline V gene data show CDR1 as MRHNA and CDR2 as SNTAGT. Two rounds of multiplex PCR amplified TCR beta CDR3 from genomic DNA. The use of primers specific to each TRBV and TRBJ gene characterized first-round PCR. TCRdb re-analysed the multiplex PCR reads in MiXCR, keeping a single row per CDR3 protein. The sample has about 26,000 distinct CDR3 sequences; around 30% are singletons. This sample is drawn from a study of prognosis after radiotherapy for stage I lung cancer. Study summary: All non-small cell lung cancer patients were considered medically inoperable. A biologically effective dose of at least 100 Gy came via 3-5 SBRT fractions. The 13 male and about six female patients were aged roughly 50 to 85, median roughly 68 years. Whole-study findings and limits: Reportedly, metastasis status was linked to differences in TRBV and TRBJ usage frequencies.

The rearrangement links TRBV6-4 to TRBJ1-4; D is undetermined. The TCR originated in a donor older than 45 with non-small cell lung cancer. The specimen comprised PBMCs, sampled before or after stereotactic body radiation therapy (not recorded which). Here the CDR3 DNA reads TGTGCCAGCAGTGAAGCGACCGTAGGGAATGAAAAACTGTTTTTT. It encodes CASSEATVGNEKLFF.